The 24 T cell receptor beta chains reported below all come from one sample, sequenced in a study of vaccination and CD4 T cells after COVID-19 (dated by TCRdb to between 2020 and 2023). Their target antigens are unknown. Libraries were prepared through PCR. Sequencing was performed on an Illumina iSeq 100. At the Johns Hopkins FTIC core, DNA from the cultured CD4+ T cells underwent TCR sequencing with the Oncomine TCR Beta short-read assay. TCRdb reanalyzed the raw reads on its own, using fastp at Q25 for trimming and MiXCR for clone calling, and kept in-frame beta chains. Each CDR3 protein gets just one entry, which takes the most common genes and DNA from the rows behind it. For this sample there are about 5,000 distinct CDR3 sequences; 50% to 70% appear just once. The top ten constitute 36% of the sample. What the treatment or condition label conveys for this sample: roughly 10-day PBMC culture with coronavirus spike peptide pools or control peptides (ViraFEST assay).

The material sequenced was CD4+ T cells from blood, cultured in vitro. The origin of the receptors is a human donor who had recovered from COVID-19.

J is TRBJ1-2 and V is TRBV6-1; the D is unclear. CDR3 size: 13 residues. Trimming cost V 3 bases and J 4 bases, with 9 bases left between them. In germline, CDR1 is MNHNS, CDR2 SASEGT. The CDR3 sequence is CASSDPGLYGYTF. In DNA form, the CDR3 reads TGTGCCAGCAGTGACCCAGGCCTCTATGGCTACACCTTC.

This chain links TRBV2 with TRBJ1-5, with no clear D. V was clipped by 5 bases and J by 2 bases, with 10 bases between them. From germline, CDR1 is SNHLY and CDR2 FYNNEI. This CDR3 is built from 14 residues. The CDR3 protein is CASSIAWGNQPQHF. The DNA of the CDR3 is TGTGCCAGCAGTATCGCCTGGGGCAATCAGCCCCAGCATTTT.

Written as DNA, the CDR3 is TGTGCCAGGGGGGACTTCTATGGCTACACCTTC. This sequence encodes CARGDFYGYTF. The V call is TRBV30, the J call TRBJ1-2, with a tentative D call TRBD1 (6 bases). The CDR3 is made up of 11 amino acids. Trimming removed 8 bases at V and 4 bases at J, with 11 bases between. Germline CDR1 GTSNPN, CDR2 SVGIG (reference sequence).

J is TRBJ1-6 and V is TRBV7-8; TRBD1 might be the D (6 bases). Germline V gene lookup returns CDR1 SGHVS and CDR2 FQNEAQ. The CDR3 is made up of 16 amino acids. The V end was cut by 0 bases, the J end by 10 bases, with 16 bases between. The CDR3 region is CASSLASIGTKSPLHF. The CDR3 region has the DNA TGTGCCAGCAGCTTAGCGAGTATCGGGACAAAGTCACCCCTCCACTTT.

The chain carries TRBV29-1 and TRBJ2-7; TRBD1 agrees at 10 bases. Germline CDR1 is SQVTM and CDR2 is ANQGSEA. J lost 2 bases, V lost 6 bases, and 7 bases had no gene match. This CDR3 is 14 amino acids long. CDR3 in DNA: TGCAGCGTCAACACCGGGACAGGGGCCTACGAGCAGTACTTC. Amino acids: CSVNTGTGAYEQYF.

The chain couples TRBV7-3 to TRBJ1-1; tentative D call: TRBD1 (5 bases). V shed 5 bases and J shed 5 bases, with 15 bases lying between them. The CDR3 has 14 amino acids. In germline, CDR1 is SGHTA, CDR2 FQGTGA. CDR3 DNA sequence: TGTGCCAGCAGCACCTACCCACGGGGGACTGAAGCTTTCTTT. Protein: CASSTYPRGTEAFF.

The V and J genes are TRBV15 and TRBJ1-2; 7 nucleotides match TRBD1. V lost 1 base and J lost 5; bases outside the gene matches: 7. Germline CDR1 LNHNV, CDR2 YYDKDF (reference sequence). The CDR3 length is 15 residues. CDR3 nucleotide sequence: TGTGCCACCAGCAGAGGATCCGGGACAGCTTATGGCTACACCTTC. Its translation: CATSRGSGTAYGYTF. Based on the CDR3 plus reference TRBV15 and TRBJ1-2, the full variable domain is DAMVIQNPRYQVTQFGKPVTLSCSQTLNHNVMYWYQQKSSQAPKLLFHYYDKDFNNEADTPDNFQSRRPNTSFCFLDIRSPGLGDTAMYLCATSRGSGTAYGYTFGSGTRLTVV.

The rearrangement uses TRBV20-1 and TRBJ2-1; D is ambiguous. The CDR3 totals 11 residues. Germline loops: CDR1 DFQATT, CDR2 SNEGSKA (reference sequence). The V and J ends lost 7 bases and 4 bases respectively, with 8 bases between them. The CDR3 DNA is TGCAGTGTCCTAGAGTACAATGAGCAGTTCTTC. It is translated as CSVLEYNEQFF.

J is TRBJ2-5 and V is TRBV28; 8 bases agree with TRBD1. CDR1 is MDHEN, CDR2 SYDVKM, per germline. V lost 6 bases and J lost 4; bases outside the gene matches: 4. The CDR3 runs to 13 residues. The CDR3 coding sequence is TGTGCCAGCAGGTTACAGGGGGGAGAGACCCAGTACTTC. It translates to CASRLQGGETQYF.

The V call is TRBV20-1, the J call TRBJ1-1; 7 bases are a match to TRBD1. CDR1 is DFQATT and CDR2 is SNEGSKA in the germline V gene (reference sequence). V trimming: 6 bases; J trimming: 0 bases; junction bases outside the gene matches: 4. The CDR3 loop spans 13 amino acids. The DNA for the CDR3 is TGCAGTGCCCTACAGGGGATGAACACTGAAGCTTTCTTT. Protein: CSALQGMNTEAFF.

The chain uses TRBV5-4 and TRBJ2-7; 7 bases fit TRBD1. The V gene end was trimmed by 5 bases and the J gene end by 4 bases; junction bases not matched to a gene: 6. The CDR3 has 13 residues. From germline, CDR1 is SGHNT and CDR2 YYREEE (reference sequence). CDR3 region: CASRTGTEYEQYF. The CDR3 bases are TGTGCCAGCAGGACCGGGACAGAATACGAGCAGTACTTC.

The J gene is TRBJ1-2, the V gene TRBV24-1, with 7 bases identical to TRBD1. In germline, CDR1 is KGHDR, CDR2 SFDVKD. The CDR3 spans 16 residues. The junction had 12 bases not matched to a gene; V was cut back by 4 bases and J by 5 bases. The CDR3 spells CATSDPRQGVGYGYTF. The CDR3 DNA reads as TGTGCCACCAGTGACCCTCGACAGGGAGTAGGGTATGGCTACACCTTC.

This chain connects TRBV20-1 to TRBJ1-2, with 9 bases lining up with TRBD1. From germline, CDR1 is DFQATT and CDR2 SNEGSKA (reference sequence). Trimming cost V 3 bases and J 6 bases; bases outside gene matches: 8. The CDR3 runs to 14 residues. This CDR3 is CSASVSQGANGYTF. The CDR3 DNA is TGCAGTGCTAGCGTATCACAGGGGGCAAATGGCTACACCTTC.

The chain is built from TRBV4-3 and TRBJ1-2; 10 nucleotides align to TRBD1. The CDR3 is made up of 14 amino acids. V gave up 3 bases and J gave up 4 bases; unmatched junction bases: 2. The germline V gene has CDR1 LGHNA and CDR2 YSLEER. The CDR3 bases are TGCGCCAGCAGCCAGGGACAGGGGCCCTATGGCTACACCTTC. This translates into CASSQGQGPYGYTF.

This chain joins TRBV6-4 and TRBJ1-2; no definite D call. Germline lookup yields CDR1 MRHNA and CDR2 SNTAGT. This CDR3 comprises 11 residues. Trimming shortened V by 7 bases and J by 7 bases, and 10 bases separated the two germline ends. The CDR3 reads CASTVMGGYTF. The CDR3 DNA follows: TGTGCCAGCACAGTTATGGGTGGCTACACCTTC.

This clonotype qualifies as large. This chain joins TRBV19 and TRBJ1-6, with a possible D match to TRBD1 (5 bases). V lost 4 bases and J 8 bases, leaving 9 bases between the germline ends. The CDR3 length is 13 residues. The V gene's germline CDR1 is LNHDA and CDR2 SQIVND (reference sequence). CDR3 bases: TGTGCCAGTAGTAGGCAGGGTGATTCACCCCTCCACTTT. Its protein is CASSRQGDSPLHF.

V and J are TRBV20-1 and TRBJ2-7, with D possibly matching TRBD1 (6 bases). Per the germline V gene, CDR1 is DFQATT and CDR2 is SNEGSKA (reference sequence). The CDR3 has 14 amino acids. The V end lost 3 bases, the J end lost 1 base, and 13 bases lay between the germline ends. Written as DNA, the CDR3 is TGCAGTGCTAGTAGGGGCACAGGGTCCTACGAGCAGTACTTC. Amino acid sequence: CSASRGTGSYEQYF.

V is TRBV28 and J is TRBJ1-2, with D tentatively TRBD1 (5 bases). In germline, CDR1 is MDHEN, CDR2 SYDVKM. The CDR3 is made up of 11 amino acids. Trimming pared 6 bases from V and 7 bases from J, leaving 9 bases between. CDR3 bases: TGTGCCAGCAGGGGGCGGCGTGGCTACACCTTC. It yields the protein CASRGRRGYTF.

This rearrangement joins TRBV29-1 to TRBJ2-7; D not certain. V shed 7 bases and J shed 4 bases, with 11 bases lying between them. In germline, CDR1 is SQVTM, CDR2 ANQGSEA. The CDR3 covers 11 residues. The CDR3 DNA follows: TGCAGCGCCTCCAAGAATTACGAGCAGTACTTC. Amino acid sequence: CSASKNYEQYF.

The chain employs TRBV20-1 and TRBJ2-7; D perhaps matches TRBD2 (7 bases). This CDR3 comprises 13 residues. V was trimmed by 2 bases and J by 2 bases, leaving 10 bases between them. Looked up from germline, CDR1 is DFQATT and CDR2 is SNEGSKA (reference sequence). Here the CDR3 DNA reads TGCAGTGCTAGACGGGGGGCCGCCTACGAGCAGTACTTC. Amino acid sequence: CSARRGAAYEQYF.

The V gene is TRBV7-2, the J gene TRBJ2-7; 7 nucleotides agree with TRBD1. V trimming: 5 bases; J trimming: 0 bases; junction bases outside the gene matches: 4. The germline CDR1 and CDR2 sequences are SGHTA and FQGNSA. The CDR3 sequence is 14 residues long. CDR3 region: CASSPGQTSYEQYF. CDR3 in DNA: TGTGCCAGCAGCCCGGGACAGACCTCCTACGAGCAGTACTTC.

The CDR3 sequence: CASRRTGGYEQYF. CDR3 coding DNA: TGTGCCAGCAGGCGGACAGGGGGCTACGAGCAGTACTTC. The chain employs TRBV6-1 and TRBJ2-7; 10 nucleotides match TRBD1. The CDR3 is 13 amino acids. Looked up from germline, CDR1 is MNHNS and CDR2 is SASEGT. J lost 3 bases, V lost 6 bases, and 2 bases had no gene match.

The CDR3 loop reads CASSMEGYGYTF. In nucleotides, the CDR3 is TGTGCCAGTAGTATGGAGGGATATGGCTACACCTTC. The V call is TRBV19, the J call TRBJ1-2; D is undetermined. The CDR3 loop spans 12 amino acids. CDR1 and CDR2 (germline): LNHDA, SQIVND (reference sequence). The ends were cut back, 3 bases at V and 5 bases at J, with 7 bases in the middle.

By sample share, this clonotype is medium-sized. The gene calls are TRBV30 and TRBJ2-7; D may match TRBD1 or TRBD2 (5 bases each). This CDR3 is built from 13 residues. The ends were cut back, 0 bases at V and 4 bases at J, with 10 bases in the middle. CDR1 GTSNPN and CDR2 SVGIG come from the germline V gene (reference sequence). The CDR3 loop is CAWSVHEGYEQYF. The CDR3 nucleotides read TGTGCCTGGAGTGTACACGAGGGGTACGAGCAGTACTTC.